The rows below give T cell receptor beta chains drawn from one sample of a study of blood T cell repertoires in COVID-19. The assay was immunoSEQ multiplex PCR, and TCRdb's table has in-frame clones only and misses some. The table has a few hundred thousand clones, around 83% seen once. Sequenced material: peripheral blood. These TCRs come from a woman in her seventies with COVID-19, enrolled during active disease. Both conserved end residues are part of each CDR3. Fields, in order: D gene, J gene, clone size, V gene, CDR3 protein, CDR3 DNA. The D gene is left open where the match is weak. Clone sizes are given selectively: once, few, many, or a class where the clone is expanded.

d_gene: NA; j_gene: TRBJ1-2; abundance: NA; v_gene: TRBV3-1/TRBV3-2; CDR3aa: CASSDAGRYGYTF; CDR3nt: TGTGCCAGCAGTGATGCAGGGAGGTATGGCTACACCTTC
d_gene: NA; j_gene: TRBJ1-4; abundance: NA; v_gene: TRBV28; CDR3aa: CASNIEPTNEKLFF; CDR3nt: TGTGCCAGCAATATAGAACCAACTAATGAAAAACTGTTTTTT
d_gene: NA; j_gene: TRBJ2-7; abundance: NA; v_gene: TRBV14; CDR3aa: CASSQGLDTASYEQYF; CDR3nt: TGTGCCAGCAGCCAAGGCTTGGACACAGCTTCCTACGAGCAGTACTTC
d_gene: NA; j_gene: TRBJ1-2; abundance: NA; v_gene: TRBV18; CDR3aa: CASSPPTDYGYTF; CDR3nt: TGTGCCAGCTCACCCCCGACAGACTATGGCTACACCTTC
d_gene: TRBD1; j_gene: TRBJ1-5; abundance: few; v_gene: TRBV14; CDR3aa: CASSQGRGQGMSTQPQHF; CDR3nt: TGTGCCAGCAGCCAAGGGAGGGGACAGGGGATGTCGACGCAGCCCCAGCATTTT
d_gene: NA; j_gene: TRBJ2-2; abundance: NA; v_gene: TRBV5-4; CDR3aa: CASSLDRPRDTGELFF; CDR3nt: TGTGCCAGCAGCTTGGACAGGCCACGAGACACCGGGGAGCTGTTTTTT
d_gene: NA; j_gene: TRBJ1-1; abundance: NA; v_gene: TRBV28; CDR3aa: CASSPGGQVKTEAFF; CDR3nt: TGTGCCAGCAGTCCGGGGGGGCAGGTTAAGACTGAAGCTTTCTTT
d_gene: NA; j_gene: TRBJ2-1; abundance: NA; v_gene: TRBV28; CDR3aa: CASSLDEQFF; CDR3nt: TGTGCCAGCAGTCTAGATGAGCAGTTCTTC
d_gene: NA; j_gene: TRBJ1-2; abundance: NA; v_gene: TRBV30; CDR3aa: CAWSVAGANYGYTF; CDR3nt: TGTGCCTGGAGTGTGGCAGGGGCTAACTATGGCTACACCTTC
d_gene: NA; j_gene: TRBJ2-7; abundance: NA; v_gene: TRBV30; CDR3aa: CAWSYLGSSYEQYF; CDR3nt: TGTGCCTGGAGCTACCTGGGGAGCTCCTACGAGCAGTACTTC
d_gene: NA; j_gene: TRBJ1-3; abundance: once; v_gene: TRBV18; CDR3aa: CASSPQPNAGSGNTIYF; CDR3nt: TGTGCCAGCTCACCCCAACCCAATGCGGGCTCTGGAAACACCATATATTTT
d_gene: NA; j_gene: TRBJ1-1; abundance: few; v_gene: TRBV14; CDR3aa: CATTEQMNTEAFF; CDR3nt: TGTGCCACCACCGAACAAATGAACACTGAAGCTTTCTTT
d_gene: TRBD2; j_gene: TRBJ2-2; abundance: NA; v_gene: TRBV5-5; CDR3aa: CASSLLAGGAANTGELFF; CDR3nt: TGTGCCAGCAGCTTGTTAGCGGGAGGGGCCGCGAACACCGGGGAGCTGTTTTTT
d_gene: TRBD1; j_gene: TRBJ2-2; abundance: NA; v_gene: TRBV19; CDR3aa: CATLRQGGTGELFF; CDR3nt: TGTGCCACACTTCGACAGGGTGGCACCGGGGAGCTGTTTTTT
d_gene: TRBD1; j_gene: TRBJ1-3; abundance: NA; v_gene: TRBV18; CDR3aa: CASSPDRGLTGNTIYF; CDR3nt: TGTGCCAGCTCACCGGACAGGGGACTAACTGGAAACACCATATATTTT
d_gene: NA; j_gene: TRBJ2-7; abundance: NA; v_gene: TRBV1; CDR3aa: CTSSQEPPRKSPYEQYF; CDR3nt: TGCACCAGCAGCCAAGAACCCCCCCGTAAGAGCCCCTACGAGCAGTACTTC
d_gene: NA; j_gene: TRBJ1-1; abundance: few; v_gene: TRBV28; CDR3aa: CASLRGGVPEAFF; CDR3nt: TGTGCCAGCCTCCGGGGGGGCGTCCCTGAAGCTTTCTTT
d_gene: TRBD2; j_gene: TRBJ2-1; abundance: NA; v_gene: TRBV3-1/TRBV3-2; CDR3aa: CASSQEGWEGQRLRSYNEQFF; CDR3nt: TGTGCCAGCAGCCAAGAAGGATGGGAGGGTCAGCGGTTGCGCTCCTACAATGAGCAGTTCTTC
d_gene: NA; j_gene: TRBJ2-4; abundance: few; v_gene: TRBV19; CDR3aa: CASSPTRRDKNIQYF; CDR3nt: TGTGCCAGTAGTCCCACTCGTCGCGACAAAAACATTCAGTACTTC
d_gene: NA; j_gene: TRBJ1-2; abundance: NA; v_gene: TRBV28; CDR3aa: CASSLMGLYGYTF; CDR3nt: TGTGCCAGCAGTTTAATGGGGCTTTATGGCTACACCTTC
d_gene: TRBD2; j_gene: TRBJ2-1; abundance: NA; v_gene: TRBV9; CDR3aa: CASSPRLASYNEQFF; CDR3nt: TGTGCCAGCAGCCCCCGACTAGCTTCCTACAATGAGCAGTTCTTC
d_gene: TRBD1; j_gene: TRBJ1-4; abundance: few; v_gene: TRBV2; CDR3aa: CASSEGGTGVEKLFF; CDR3nt: TGTGCCAGCAGTGAAGGGGGGACAGGGGTTGAAAAACTGTTTTTT
d_gene: NA; j_gene: TRBJ1-5; abundance: NA; v_gene: TRBV27; CDR3aa: CASSDQGYGYQPQHF; CDR3nt: TGTGCCAGCAGTGACCAGGGTTATGGTTATCAGCCCCAGCATTTT
d_gene: TRBD2; j_gene: TRBJ2-2; abundance: NA; v_gene: TRBV2; CDR3aa: CAAGTSDNTGELFF; CDR3nt: TGTGCAGCCGGGACTAGCGATAACACCGGGGAGCTGTTTTTT
d_gene: NA; j_gene: TRBJ1-2; abundance: NA; v_gene: TRBV28; CDR3aa: CASSLRDLASGYTF; CDR3nt: TGTGCCAGCAGTTTGCGCGACTTGGCTAGTGGCTACACCTTC
d_gene: TRBD1; j_gene: TRBJ1-1; abundance: NA; v_gene: TRBV29-1; CDR3aa: CSVEDPGTAQTKNTEAFF; CDR3nt: TGCAGCGTTGAAGACCCTGGGACAGCTCAGACTAAAAACACTGAAGCTTTCTTT
d_gene: NA; j_gene: TRBJ2-1; abundance: few; v_gene: TRBV5-1; CDR3aa: CASSIDEQGYNEQFF; CDR3nt: TGCGCCAGCAGCATAGACGAACAGGGTTACAATGAGCAGTTCTTC
d_gene: TRBD1; j_gene: TRBJ2-7; abundance: NA; v_gene: TRBV20-1; CDR3aa: CSMTGSNEQYF; CDR3nt: TGCAGCATGACAGGGAGCAACGAGCAGTACTTC
d_gene: NA; j_gene: TRBJ1-2; abundance: NA; v_gene: TRBV7-2; CDR3aa: CASSYSGGTTAVGGYTF; CDR3nt: TGTGCCAGCAGCTACAGTGGGGGCACAACCGCCGTGGGTGGCTACACCTTC
d_gene: TRBD1; j_gene: TRBJ2-7; abundance: NA; v_gene: TRBV30; CDR3aa: CAWNSGQGSYEQYF; CDR3nt: TGTGCCTGGAACTCCGGACAGGGTTCTTACGAGCAGTACTTC
d_gene: NA; j_gene: TRBJ2-7; abundance: NA; v_gene: TRBV3-1/TRBV3-2; CDR3aa: CASSQGVAGPNEQYF; CDR3nt: TGTGCCAGCAGCCAAGGGGTTGCAGGGCCCAACGAGCAGTACTTC
d_gene: NA; j_gene: TRBJ2-5; abundance: NA; v_gene: TRBV14; CDR3aa: CASSPRAGLGEVTQYF; CDR3nt: TGTGCCAGCAGCCCTCGGGCAGGGCTCGGGGAGGTGACCCAGTACTTC
d_gene: NA; j_gene: TRBJ2-5; abundance: once; v_gene: TRBV11-2; CDR3aa: CASSLERETQYF; CDR3nt: TGTGCCAGCAGCTTAGAGAGGGAGACCCAGTACTTC
d_gene: TRBD2; j_gene: TRBJ2-3; abundance: NA; v_gene: TRBV4-2; CDR3aa: CASSQVDSGSDTDTQYF; CDR3nt: TGTGCCAGCAGCCAAGTGGATAGCGGGAGTGACACAGATACGCAGTATTTT
d_gene: TRBD2; j_gene: TRBJ2-2; abundance: NA; v_gene: TRBV19; CDR3aa: CASKPTGGSKTGELFF; CDR3nt: TGTGCCAGTAAGCCCACGGGCGGGAGTAAAACCGGGGAGCTGTTTTTT
d_gene: NA; j_gene: TRBJ2-4; abundance: NA; v_gene: TRBV7-2; CDR3aa: CASSLLLTIQNIQYF; CDR3nt: TGTGCCAGCAGCTTACTACTGACTATCCAAAACATTCAGTACTTC
d_gene: NA; j_gene: TRBJ2-3; abundance: NA; v_gene: TRBV7-9; CDR3aa: CASSRLEADTQYF; CDR3nt: TGTGCCAGCAGCCGACTAGAGGCAGATACGCAGTATTTT
d_gene: TRBD1; j_gene: TRBJ1-2; abundance: NA; v_gene: TRBV10-3; CDR3aa: CAISDQGGARGYTF; CDR3nt: TGTGCCATCAGTGACCAAGGGGGCGCAAGGGGCTACACCTTC
d_gene: NA; j_gene: TRBJ1-6; abundance: NA; v_gene: TRBV28; CDR3aa: CASSLFTANSPLHF; CDR3nt: TGTGCCAGCAGTTTATTTACAGCTAATTCACCCCTCCACTTT
d_gene: NA; j_gene: TRBJ2-2; abundance: NA; v_gene: TRBV6-5; CDR3aa: CASRFRWETGELFF; CDR3nt: TGTGCCAGCAGGTTTCGTTGGGAGACCGGGGAGCTGTTTTTT
d_gene: TRBD2; j_gene: TRBJ2-3; abundance: NA; v_gene: TRBV5-1; CDR3aa: CASSRGLAGQDTQYF; CDR3nt: TGCGCCAGCAGTCGAGGACTAGCGGGACAAGATACGCAGTATTTT
d_gene: TRBD1; j_gene: TRBJ1-1; abundance: once; v_gene: TRBV2; CDR3aa: CASSEDRTEAFF; CDR3nt: TGTGCCAGCAGTGAGGACAGGACTGAAGCTTTCTTT
d_gene: NA; j_gene: TRBJ1-4; abundance: NA; v_gene: TRBV5-1; CDR3aa: CASSLDIATNEKLFF; CDR3nt: TGCGCCAGCAGCTTGGACATTGCAACTAATGAAAAACTGTTTTTT
d_gene: TRBD1; j_gene: TRBJ1-2; abundance: NA; v_gene: TRBV11-2; CDR3aa: CASSQGTGNYGYTF; CDR3nt: TGTGCCAGCAGCCAAGGGACAGGGAACTATGGCTACACCTTC
d_gene: NA; j_gene: TRBJ2-2; abundance: NA; v_gene: TRBV5-1; CDR3aa: CASSLVGPNTGELFF; CDR3nt: TGCGCCAGCAGCTTGGTTGGGCCGAACACCGGGGAGCTGTTTTTT
d_gene: NA; j_gene: TRBJ1-3; abundance: NA; v_gene: TRBV3-1/TRBV3-2; CDR3aa: CASSQGEPGNTIYF; CDR3nt: TGTGCCAGCAGCCAAGGGGAGCCTGGAAACACCATATATTTT
d_gene: NA; j_gene: TRBJ2-1; abundance: NA; v_gene: TRBV1; CDR3aa: CTSSQDYLPSGRDNEQFF; CDR3nt: TGCACCAGCAGCCAAGATTATCTCCCTAGCGGGAGGGACAATGAGCAGTTCTTC
d_gene: NA; j_gene: TRBJ1-2; abundance: NA; v_gene: TRBV27; CDR3aa: CASSISWTSYGYTF; CDR3nt: TGTGCCAGCAGTATTTCCTGGACATCCTATGGCTACACCTTC